This record concerns one T cell receptor (beta chain) sequence. The entry originates in a study of technical replicates of blood from a few donors. The germline CDR1 and CDR2 sequences are SGDLS and YYNGEE. The V and J ends lost 0 bases and 4 bases respectively, with 3 bases between them. The length of the CDR3 is 12 residues. Sequenced by immunoSEQ multiplex PCR; TCRdb stores in-frame clones only, minus some. The data show some 57,000 clones, nearly 90% seen once. The origin of this receptor is a human donor in good health. Some clones in this sample may be carry-over from other donors' samples. Material: PBMCs. The chain employs TRBV9 and TRBJ2-3; D is unresolved. The CDR3 region has the DNA TGTGCCAGCAGCGTAGCCGCAGATACGCAGTATTTT. This codes for CASSVAADTQYF.